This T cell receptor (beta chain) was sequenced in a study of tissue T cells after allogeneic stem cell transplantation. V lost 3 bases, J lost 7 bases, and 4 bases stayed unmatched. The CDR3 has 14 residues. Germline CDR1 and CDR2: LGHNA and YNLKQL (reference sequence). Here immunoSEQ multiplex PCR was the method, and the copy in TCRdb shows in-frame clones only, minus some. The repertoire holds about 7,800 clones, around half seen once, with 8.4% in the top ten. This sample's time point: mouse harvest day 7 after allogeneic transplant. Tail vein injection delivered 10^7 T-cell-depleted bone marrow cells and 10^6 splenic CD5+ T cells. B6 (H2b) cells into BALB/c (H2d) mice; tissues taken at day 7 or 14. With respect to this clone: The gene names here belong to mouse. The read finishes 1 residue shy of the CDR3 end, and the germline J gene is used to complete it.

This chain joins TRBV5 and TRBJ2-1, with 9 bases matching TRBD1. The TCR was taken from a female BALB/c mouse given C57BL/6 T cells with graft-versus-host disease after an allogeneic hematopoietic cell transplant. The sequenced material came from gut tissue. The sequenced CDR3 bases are TGTGCCAGCAGCCAGGACAGGGGAGGGGCTGAGCAGTTC. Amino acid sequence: CASSQDRGGAEQF. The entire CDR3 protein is CASSQDRGGAEQFF.